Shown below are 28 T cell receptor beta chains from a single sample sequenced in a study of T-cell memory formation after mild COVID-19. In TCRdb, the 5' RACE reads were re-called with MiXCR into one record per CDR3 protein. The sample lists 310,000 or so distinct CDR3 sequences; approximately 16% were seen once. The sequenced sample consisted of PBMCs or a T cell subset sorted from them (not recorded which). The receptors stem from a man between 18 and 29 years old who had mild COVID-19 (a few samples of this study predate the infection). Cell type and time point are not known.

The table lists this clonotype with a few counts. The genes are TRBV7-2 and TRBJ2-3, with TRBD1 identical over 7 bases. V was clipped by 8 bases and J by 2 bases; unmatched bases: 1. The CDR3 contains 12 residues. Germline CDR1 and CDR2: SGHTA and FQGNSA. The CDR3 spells CASEGATDTQYF. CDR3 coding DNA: TGTGCCAGCGAGGGGGCCACAGATACGCAGTATTTT.

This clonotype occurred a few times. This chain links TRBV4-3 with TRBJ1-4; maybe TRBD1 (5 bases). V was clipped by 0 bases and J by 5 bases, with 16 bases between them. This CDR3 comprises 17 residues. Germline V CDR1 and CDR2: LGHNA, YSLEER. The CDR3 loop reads CASSQEGRGSMNEKLFF. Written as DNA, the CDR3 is TGCGCCAGCAGCCAAGAGGGAAGGGGATCGATGAATGAAAAACTGTTTTTT.

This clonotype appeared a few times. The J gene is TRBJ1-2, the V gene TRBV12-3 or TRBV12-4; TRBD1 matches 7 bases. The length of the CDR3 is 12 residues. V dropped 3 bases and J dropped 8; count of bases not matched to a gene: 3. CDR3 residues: CASSLAGQGYTF. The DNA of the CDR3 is TGTGCCAGCAGTTTGGCGGGACAGGGCTACACCTTC.

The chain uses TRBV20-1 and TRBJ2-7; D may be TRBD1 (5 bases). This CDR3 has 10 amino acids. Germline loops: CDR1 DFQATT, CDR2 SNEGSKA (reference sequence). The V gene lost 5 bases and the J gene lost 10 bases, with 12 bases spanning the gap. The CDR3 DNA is TGCAGTGCTCTCCAGGACAACCAGTACTTC. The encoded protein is CSALQDNQYF.

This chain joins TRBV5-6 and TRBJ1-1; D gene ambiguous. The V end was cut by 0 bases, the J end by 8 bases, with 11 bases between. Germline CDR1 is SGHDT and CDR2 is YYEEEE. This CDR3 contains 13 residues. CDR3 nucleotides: TGTGCCAGCAGCTTGGGACGGGTGGCCGAAGCTTTCTTT. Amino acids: CASSLGRVAEAFF.

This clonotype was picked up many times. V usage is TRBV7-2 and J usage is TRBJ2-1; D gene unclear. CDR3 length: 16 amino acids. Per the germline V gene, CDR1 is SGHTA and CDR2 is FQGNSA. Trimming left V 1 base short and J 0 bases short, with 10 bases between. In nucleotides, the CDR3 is TGTGCCAGCAGCTTAGTGGCGCAGCGCTCCTACAATGAGCAGTTCTTC. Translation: CASSLVAQRSYNEQFF.

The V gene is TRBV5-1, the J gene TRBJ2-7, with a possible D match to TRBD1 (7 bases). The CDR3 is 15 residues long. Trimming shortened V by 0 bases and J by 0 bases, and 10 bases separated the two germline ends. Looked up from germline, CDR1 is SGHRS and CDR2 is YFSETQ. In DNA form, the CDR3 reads TGCGCCAGCAGCTTGGTTCAGGGGGGCTCCTACGAGCAGTACTTC. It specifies CASSLVQGGSYEQYF.

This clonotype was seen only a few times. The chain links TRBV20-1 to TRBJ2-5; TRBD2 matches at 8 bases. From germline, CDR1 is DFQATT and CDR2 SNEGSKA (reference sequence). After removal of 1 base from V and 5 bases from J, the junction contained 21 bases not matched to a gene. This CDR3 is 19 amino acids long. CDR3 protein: CSARVDFLWVAGSGETQYF. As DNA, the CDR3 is TGCAGTGCTAGAGTAGATTTTCTTTGGGTAGCGGGGAGTGGGGAGACCCAGTACTTC.

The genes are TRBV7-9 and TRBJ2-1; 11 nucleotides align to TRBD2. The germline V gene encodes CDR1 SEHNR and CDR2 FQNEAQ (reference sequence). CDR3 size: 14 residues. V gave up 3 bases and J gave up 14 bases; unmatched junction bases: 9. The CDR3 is CASSFGTSGAFKFF. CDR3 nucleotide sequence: TGTGCCAGCAGCTTCGGGACTAGCGGAGCCTTTAAGTTCTTC.

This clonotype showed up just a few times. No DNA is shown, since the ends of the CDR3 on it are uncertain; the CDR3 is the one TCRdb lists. The CDR3 is CATPGGFRPGSCFF. The chain couples TRBV24-1 to TRBJ2-2; TRBD2 reflects the table's D call only, with no check against the DNA. The germline gives CDR1 KGHDR, CDR2 SFDVKD. Termini included, the CDR3 measures 14 amino acids.

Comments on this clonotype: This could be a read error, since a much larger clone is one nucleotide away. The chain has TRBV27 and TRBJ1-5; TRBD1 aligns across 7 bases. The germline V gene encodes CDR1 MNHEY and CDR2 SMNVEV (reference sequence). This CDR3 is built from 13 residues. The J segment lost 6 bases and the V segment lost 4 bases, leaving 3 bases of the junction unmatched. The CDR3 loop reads CASSSEGAQPQHF. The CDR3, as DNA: TGTGCCAGCAGTTCTGAGGGGGCTCAGCCCCAGCATTTT.

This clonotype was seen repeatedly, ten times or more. DNA for the CDR3: TGCAGTGCTAGGGAAGGACTAGCGGGGTCACCCGAGCAGTACGTC. Protein: CSAREGLAGSPEQYV. V gene TRBV20-1 combines with J gene TRBJ2-7; 12 positions match TRBD2. Germline CDR1 and CDR2: DFQATT and SNEGSKA (reference sequence). Trimming at V came to 3 bases and at J to 6 bases, leaving 9 bases not matched to a gene. The CDR3 covers 15 residues.

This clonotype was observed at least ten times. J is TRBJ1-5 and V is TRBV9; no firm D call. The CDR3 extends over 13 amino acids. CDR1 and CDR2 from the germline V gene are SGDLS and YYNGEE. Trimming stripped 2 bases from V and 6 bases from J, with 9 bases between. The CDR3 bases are TGTGCCAGCAGCGTTACACCCTTTCAGCCCCAGCATTTT. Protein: CASSVTPFQPQHF. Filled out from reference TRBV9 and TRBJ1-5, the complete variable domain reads DSGVTQTPKHLITATGQRVTLRCSPRSGDLSVYWYQQSLDQGLQFLIQYYNGEERAKGNILERFSAQQFPDLHSELNLSSLELGDSALYFCASSVTPFQPQHFGDGTRLSIL.

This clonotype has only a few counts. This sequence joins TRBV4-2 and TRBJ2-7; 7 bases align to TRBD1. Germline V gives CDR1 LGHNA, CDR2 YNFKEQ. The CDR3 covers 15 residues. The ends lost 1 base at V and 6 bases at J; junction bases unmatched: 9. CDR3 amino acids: CASSQGMRGLGEQYF. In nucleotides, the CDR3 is TGTGCCAGCAGCCAAGGAATGAGGGGGCTAGGCGAGCAGTACTTC.

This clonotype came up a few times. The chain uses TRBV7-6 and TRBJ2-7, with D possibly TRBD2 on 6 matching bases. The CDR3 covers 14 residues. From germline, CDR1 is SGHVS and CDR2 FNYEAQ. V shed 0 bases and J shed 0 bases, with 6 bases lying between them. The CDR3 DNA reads TGTGCCAGCAGCTTAGCTAGCGGCTCCTACGAGCAGTACGTC. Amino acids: CASSLASGSYEQYV.

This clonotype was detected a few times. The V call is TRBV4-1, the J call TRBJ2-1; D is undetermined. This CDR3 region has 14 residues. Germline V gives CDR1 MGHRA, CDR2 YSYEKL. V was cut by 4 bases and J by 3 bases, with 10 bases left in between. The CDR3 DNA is TGCGCCAGCAGCCGGGATGACCGCTACAATGAGCAGTTCTTC. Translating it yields CASSRDDRYNEQFF.

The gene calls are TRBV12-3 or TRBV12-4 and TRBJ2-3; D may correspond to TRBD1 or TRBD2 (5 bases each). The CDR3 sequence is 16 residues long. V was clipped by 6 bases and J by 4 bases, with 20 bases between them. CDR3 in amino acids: CASSPDGPRGADTQYF. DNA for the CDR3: TGTGCCAGCAGCCCAGACGGGCCCCGGGGCGCAGATACGCAGTATTTT.

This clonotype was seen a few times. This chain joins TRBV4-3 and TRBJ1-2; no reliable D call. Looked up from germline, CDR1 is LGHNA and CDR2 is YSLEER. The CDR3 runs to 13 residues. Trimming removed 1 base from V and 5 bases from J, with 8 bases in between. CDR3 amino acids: CASSQGGKYGYTF. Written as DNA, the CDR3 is TGCGCCAGCAGCCAAGGTGGGAAGTATGGCTACACCTTC.

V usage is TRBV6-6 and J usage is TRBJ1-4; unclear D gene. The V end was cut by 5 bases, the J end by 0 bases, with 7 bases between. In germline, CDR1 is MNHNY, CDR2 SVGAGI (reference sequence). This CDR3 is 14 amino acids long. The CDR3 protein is CASSQFTTNEKLFF. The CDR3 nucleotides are TGTGCCAGCAGTCAATTTACAACTAATGAAAAACTGTTTTTT.

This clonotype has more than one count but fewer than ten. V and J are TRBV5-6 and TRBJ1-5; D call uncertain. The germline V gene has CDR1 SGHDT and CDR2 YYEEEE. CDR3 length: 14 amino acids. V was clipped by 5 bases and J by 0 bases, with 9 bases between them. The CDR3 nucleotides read TGTGCCAGCAGACATTACGGTAGCAATCAGCCCCAGCATTTT. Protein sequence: CASRHYGSNQPQHF. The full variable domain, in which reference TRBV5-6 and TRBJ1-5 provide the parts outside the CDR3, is DAGVTQSPTHLIKTRGQQVTLRCSPKSGHDTVSWYQQALGQGPQFIFQYYEEEERQRGNFPDRFSGHQFPNYSSELNVNALLLGDSALYLCASRHYGSNQPQHFGDGTRLSIL.

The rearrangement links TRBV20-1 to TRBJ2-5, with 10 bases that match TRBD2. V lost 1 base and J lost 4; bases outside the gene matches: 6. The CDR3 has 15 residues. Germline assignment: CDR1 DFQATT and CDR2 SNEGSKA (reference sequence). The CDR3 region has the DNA TGCAGTGCTAGAGGGAAGCGGGGGGGCCCAGAGACCCAGTACTTC. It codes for CSARGKRGGPETQYF.

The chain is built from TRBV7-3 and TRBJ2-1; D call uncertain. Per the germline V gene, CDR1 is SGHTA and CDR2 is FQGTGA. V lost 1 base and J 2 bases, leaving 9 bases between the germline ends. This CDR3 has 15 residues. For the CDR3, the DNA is TGTGCCAGCAGCTTAATGGACCGCCCCTACAATGAGCAGTTCTTC. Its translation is CASSLMDRPYNEQFF.

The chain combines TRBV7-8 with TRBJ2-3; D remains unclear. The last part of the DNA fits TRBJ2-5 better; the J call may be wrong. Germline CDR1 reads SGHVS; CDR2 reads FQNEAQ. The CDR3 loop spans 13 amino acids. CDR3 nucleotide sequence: TGTGCCAGCAGCCCCCCAGGACCCAAGACCCAGTACTTC. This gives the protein CASSPPGPKTQYF.

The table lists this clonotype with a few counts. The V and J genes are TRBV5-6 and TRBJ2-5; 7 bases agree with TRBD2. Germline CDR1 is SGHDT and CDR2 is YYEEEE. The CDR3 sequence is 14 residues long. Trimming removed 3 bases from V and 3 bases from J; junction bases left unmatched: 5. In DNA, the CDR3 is TGTGCCAGCAGCTCAGCGGGACGAGAAGAGACCCAGTACTTC. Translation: CASSSAGREETQYF.

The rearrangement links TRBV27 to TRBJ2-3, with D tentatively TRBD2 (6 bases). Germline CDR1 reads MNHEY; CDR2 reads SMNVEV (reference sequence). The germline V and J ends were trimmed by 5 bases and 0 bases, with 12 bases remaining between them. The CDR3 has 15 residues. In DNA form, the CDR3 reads TGTGCCAGCAGTCTCGGGACTTTTAGCACAGATACGCAGTATTTT. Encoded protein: CASSLGTFSTDTQYF.

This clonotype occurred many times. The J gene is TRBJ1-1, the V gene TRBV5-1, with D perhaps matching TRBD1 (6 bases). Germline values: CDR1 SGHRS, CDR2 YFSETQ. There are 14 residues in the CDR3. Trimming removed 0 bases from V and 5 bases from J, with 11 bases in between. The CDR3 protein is CASSLDGGLTEAFF. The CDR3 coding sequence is TGCGCCAGCAGCTTGGATGGGGGGCTGACTGAAGCTTTCTTT.

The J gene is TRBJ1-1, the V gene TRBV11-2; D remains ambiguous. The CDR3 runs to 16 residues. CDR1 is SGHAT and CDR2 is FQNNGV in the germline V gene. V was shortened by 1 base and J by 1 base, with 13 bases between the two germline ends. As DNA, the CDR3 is TGTGCCAGCAGCTTAGGGCCGGCTCGGGGGAACACTGAAGCTTTCTTT. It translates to CASSLGPARGNTEAFF.

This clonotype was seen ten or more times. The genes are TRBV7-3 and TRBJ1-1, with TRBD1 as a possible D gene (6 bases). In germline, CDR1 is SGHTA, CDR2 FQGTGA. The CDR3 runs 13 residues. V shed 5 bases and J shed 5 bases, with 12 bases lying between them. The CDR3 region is CASSQGHQTEAFF. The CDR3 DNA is TGTGCCAGCAGCCAGGGACATCAGACTGAAGCTTTCTTT.